This TCR beta chain was documented in a study of shared clonotypes between healthy human individuals. Terminally differentiated effector memory CD45RA+ cells were excluded from the naive CD8 cells, which were CD45RO-negative and positively selected for CCR7. Assay: immunoSEQ multiplex PCR; the TCRdb copy retains only in-frame clones and omits some. This table has more than 2 million clones, around 95% appearing once. Germline loops: CDR1 MNHNY, CDR2 SVGAGI (reference sequence). Trimming cost V 2 bases and J 6 bases, with 14 bases left between them. This CDR3 contains 14 residues. V usage is TRBV6-6 and J usage is TRBJ2-7, with D perhaps assigned TRBD1 or TRBD2 (5 bases each). The TCR originated in a man aged 18 to 29 in good health. Some clones in this sample may be carry-over from other donors' samples. Input material: naive CD8+ T cells from PBMCs. The CDR3 sequence: CASSYEGSTGEQYF. In DNA form, the CDR3 reads TGTGCCAGCAGTTACGAAGGGAGCACAGGCGAGCAGTACTTC.